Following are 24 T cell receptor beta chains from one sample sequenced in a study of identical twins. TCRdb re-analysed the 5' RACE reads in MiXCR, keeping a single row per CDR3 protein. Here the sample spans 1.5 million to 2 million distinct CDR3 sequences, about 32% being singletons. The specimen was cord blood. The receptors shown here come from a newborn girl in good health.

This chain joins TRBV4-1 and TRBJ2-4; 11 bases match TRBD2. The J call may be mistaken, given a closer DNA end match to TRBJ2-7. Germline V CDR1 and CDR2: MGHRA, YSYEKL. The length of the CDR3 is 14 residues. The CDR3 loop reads CASSQETSGSEQYF. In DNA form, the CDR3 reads TGCGCCAGCAGCCAAGAAACTAGCGGGAGCGAGCAGTACTTC.

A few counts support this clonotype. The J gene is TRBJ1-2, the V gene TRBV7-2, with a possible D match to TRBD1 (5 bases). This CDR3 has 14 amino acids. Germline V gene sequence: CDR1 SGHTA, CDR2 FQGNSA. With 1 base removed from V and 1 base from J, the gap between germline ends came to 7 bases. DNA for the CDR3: TGTGCCAGCAGCTTAGTGGACATTAACTATGGCTACACCTTC. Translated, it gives CASSLVDINYGYTF.

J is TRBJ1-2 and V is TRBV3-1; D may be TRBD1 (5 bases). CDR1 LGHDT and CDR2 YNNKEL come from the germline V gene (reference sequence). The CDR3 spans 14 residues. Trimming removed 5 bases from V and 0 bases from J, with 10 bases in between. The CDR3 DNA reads TGTGCCAGCAGCTCAGGGATTGCTAACTATGGCTACACCTTC. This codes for CASSSGIANYGYTF.

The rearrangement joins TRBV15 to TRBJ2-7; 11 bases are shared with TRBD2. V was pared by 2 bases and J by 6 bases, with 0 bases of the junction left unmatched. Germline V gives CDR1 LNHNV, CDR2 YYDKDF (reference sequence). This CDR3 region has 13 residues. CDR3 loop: CATSRLAGGEQYF. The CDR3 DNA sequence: TGTGCCACCAGCAGACTAGCGGGAGGCGAGCAGTACTTC.

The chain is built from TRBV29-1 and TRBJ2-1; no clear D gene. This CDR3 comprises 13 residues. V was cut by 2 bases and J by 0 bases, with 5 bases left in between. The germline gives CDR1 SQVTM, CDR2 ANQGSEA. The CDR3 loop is CSVERSSYNEQFF. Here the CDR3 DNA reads TGCAGCGTTGAAAGGAGCTCCTACAATGAGCAGTTCTTC.

The CDR3 nucleotides are TGCAGTGCTAGACCCCCTCTAGCGACCGGGGTGCATGAGCAGTTCTTC. As protein: CSARPPLATGVHEQFF. The rearrangement joins TRBV20-1 to TRBJ2-1; a weak D match, TRBD2 (6 bases). V lost 2 bases, J lost 8 bases, and 22 bases lay in between. The CDR3 is 16 residues long. CDR1 is DFQATT and CDR2 is SNEGSKA in the germline V gene (reference sequence).

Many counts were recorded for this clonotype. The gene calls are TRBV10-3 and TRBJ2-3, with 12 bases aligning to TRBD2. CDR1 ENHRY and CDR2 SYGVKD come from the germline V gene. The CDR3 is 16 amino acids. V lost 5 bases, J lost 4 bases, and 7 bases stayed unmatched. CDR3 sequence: CAISPPGLAGPDTQYF. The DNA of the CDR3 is TGTGCCATCAGTCCGCCGGGACTAGCGGGCCCAGATACGCAGTATTTT.

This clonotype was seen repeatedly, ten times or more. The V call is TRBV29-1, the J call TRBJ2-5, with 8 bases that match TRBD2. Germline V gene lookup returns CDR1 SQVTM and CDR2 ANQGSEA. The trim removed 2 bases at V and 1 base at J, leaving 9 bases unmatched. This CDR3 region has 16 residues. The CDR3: CSVEQYGGGLQETQYF. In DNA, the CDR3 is TGCAGCGTTGAACAATACGGGGGGGGACTCCAAGAGACCCAGTACTTC. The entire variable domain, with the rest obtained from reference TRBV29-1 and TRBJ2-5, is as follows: SAVISQKPSRDICQRGTSLTIQCQVDSQVTMMFWYRQQPGQSLTLIATANQGSEATYESGFVIDKFPISRPNLTFSTLTVSNMSPEDSSIYLCSVEQYGGGLQETQYFGPGTRLLVL.

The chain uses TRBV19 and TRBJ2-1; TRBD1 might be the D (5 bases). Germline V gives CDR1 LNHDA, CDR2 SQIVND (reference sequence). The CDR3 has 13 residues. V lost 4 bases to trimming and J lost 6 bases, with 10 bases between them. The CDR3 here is CASSTDQGNEQFF. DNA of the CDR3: TGTGCCAGTAGTACCGACCAGGGCAATGAGCAGTTCTTC.

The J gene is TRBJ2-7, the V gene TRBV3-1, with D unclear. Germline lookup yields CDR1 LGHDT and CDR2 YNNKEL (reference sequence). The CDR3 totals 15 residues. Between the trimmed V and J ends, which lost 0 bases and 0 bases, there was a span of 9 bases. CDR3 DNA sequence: TGTGCCAGCAGCCAAGACCAACTCCCCTCCTACGAGCAGTACTTC. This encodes CASSQDQLPSYEQYF.

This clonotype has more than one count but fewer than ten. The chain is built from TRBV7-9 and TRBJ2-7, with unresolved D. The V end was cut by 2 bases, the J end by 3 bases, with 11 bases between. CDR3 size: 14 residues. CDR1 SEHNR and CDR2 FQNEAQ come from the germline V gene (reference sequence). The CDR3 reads CASSLSDPYYEQYF. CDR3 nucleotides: TGTGCCAGCAGCTTATCCGACCCCTACTACGAGCAGTACTTC.

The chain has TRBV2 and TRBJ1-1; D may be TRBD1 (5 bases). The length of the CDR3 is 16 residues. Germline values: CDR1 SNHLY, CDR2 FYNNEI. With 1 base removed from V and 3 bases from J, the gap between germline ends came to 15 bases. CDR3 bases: TGTGCCAGCAGTGAAGTGGGCAGGGCGCGGTACACTGAAGCTTTCTTT. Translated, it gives CASSEVGRARYTEAFF.

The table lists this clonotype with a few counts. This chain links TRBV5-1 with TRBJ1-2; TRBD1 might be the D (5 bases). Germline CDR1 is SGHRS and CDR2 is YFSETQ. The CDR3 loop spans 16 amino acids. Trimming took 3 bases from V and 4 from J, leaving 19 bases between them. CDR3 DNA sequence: TGCGCCAGCAGCTCCCATGCAACCGGGACCCTCTATGGCTACACCTTC. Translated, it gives CASSSHATGTLYGYTF.

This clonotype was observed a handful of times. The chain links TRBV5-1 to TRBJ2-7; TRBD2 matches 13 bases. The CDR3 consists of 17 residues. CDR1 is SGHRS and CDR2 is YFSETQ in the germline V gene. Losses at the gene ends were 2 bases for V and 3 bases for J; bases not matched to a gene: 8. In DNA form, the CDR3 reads TGCGCCAGCAGCTTAGCCTGGACTAGCGGGAGAGGCTACGAGCAGTACTTC. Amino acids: CASSLAWTSGRGYEQYF.

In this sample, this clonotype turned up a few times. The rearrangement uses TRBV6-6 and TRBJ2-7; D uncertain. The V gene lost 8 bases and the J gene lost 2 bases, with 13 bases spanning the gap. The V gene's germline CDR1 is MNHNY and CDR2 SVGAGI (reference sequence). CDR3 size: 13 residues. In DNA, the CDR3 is TGTGCCAGCCATGAGGTCCCCACCTACGAGCAGTACTTC. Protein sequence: CASHEVPTYEQYF.

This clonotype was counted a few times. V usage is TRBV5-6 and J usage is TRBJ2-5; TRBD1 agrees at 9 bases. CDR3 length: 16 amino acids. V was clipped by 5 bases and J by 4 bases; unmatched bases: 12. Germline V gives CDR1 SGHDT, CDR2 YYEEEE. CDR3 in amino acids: CASSSRDRVFGETQYF. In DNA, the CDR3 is TGTGCCAGCAGTTCCAGGGACAGGGTTTTCGGAGAGACCCAGTACTTC.

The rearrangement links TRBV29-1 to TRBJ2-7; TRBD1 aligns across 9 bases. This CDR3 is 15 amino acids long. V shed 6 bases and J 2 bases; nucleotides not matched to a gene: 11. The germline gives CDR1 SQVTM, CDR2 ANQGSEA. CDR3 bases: TGCAGCGTGCAAAGCCGACAGGGGGGACCCTACGAGCAGTACTTC. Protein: CSVQSRQGGPYEQYF.

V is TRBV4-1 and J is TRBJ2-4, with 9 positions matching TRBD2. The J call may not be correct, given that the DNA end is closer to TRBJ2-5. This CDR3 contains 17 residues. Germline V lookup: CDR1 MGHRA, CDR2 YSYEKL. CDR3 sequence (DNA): TGCGCCAGCAGCCTAACAGAATTAGCGGGAGACGGGGAGACCCAGTACTTC. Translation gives CASSLTELAGDGETQYF.

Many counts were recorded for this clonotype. The CDR3: CASSPRQLPYNEQFF. The CDR3 nucleotides read TGTGCCAGCAGCCCGCGACAGCTACCCTACAATGAGCAGTTCTTC. The rearrangement joins TRBV27 to TRBJ2-1, with a possible D match to TRBD1 (5 bases). The CDR3 totals 15 residues. CDR1 is MNHEY and CDR2 is SMNVEV in the germline V gene (reference sequence). Between the trimmed V and J ends, which lost 6 bases and 2 bases, there was a span of 14 bases.

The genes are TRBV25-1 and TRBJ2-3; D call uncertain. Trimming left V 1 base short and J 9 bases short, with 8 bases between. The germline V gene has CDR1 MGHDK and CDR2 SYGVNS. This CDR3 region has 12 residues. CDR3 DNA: TGTGCCAGCAGTGAATCCGTACGGACGCAGTATTTT. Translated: CASSESVRTQYF.

In DNA, the CDR3 is TGTGCCAGCAGTTTATGGGGCGGGAGGGGCACAGATACGCAGTATTTT. Protein sequence: CASSLWGGRGTDTQYF. This sequence joins TRBV12-3 or TRBV12-4 and TRBJ2-3; 9 positions agree with TRBD2. V trimming: 2 bases; J trimming: 1 base; junction bases outside the gene matches: 4. The CDR3 has 16 amino acids.

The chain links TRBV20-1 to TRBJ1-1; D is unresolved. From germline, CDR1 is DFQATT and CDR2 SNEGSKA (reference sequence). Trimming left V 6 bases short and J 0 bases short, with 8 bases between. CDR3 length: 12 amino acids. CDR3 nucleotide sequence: TGCAGTGCCTGGGGAGTGAACACTGAAGCTTTCTTT. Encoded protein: CSAWGVNTEAFF.

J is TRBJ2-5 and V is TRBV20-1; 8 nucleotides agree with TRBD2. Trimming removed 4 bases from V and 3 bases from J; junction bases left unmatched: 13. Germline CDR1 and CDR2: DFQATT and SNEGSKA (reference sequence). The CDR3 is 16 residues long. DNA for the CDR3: TGCAGTGCTATAACGGCCAGCAGACTAGCGAAAGAGACCCAGTACTTC. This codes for CSAITASRLAKETQYF.

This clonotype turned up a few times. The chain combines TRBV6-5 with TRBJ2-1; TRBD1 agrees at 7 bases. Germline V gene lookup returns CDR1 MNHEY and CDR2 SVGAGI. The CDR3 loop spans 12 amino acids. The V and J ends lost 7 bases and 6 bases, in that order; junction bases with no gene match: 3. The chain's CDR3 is CASNRGFNEQFF. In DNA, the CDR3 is TGTGCCAGCAACAGGGGCTTCAATGAGCAGTTCTTC.